These 10 T cell receptor beta chains came from one sample sequenced in a study of glioma-infiltrating T cells after dendritic cell vaccination. Here immunoSEQ multiplex PCR was the method, and the copy in TCRdb shows in-frame clones only, minus some. This sample has tens of thousands of clones, with roughly 84% found just once. Time point described: after dendritic cell vaccination, including at tumor progression/relapse. The source was blood, collected after dendritic cell vaccination. Source of these receptors: a human donor with glioblastoma.

The rearrangement links TRBV7-2 to TRBJ1-2; D is possibly TRBD1 (6 bases). V lost 5 bases and J lost 12, with 19 bases in between. Germline V gene data show CDR1 as SGHTA and CDR2 as FQGNSA. The CDR3 consists of 13 residues. The CDR3, as DNA: TGTGCCAGCAGCCGAGGACAGCCACCCGAGGACACCTTC. Translating gives CASSRGQPPEDTF.

The V and J genes are TRBV6-1 and TRBJ1-4; TRBD1 aligns across 7 bases. CDR3 size: 13 residues. Germline CDR1 is MNHNS and CDR2 is SASEGT. The trim removed 4 bases at V and 11 bases at J, leaving 7 bases unmatched. The CDR3 sequence: CASSGQGGEKLFF. The CDR3, as DNA: TGTGCCAGCAGTGGACAGGGCGGTGAGAAACTGTTTTTT.

The J gene is TRBJ2-2, the V gene TRBV5-1; 7 bases align to TRBD2. CDR3 length equals 16 residues. Per the germline V gene, CDR1 is SGHRS and CDR2 is YFSETQ. The trim removed 2 bases at V and 5 bases at J, leaving 9 bases unmatched. CDR3 sequence reads: CASSFGLAAVTGELFF. The DNA of the CDR3 is TGCGCCAGCAGCTTTGGCCTAGCGGCCGTGACCGGGGAGCTGTTTTTT.

The V call is TRBV6-5, the J call TRBJ1-3, with D unresolved. Germline loops: CDR1 MNHEY, CDR2 SVGAGI. V was trimmed by 9 bases and J by 0 bases, leaving 9 bases between them. The length of the CDR3 is 13 residues. In DNA form, the CDR3 reads TGTGCCAGTCAGCGTTTCTCTGGAAACACCATATATTTT. As protein: CASQRFSGNTIYF.

The V and J genes are TRBV7-9 and TRBJ2-7, with 10 bases lining up with TRBD1. V gave up 8 bases and J gave up 4 bases; unmatched junction bases: 5. CDR1 SEHNR and CDR2 FQNEAQ come from the germline V gene (reference sequence). This CDR3 is 13 amino acids long. Here the CDR3 DNA reads TGTGCCAGCCGGGGACAGGGGCGTTACGAGCAGTACTTC. Protein product: CASRGQGRYEQYF.

The J gene is TRBJ1-3, the V gene TRBV7-2; D may be TRBD1 (5 bases). This CDR3 has 14 amino acids. Germline CDR1 and CDR2: SGHTA and FQGNSA. Trimming shortened V by 3 bases and J by 3 bases, and 9 bases separated the two germline ends. The CDR3 region has the DNA TGTGCCAGCAGCTTGGGGACTTATGGAAACACCATATATTTT. Translated, it gives CASSLGTYGNTIYF. The full variable domain, in which reference TRBV7-2 and TRBJ1-3 provide the parts outside the CDR3, is GAGVSQSPSNKVTEKGKDVELRCDPISGHTALYWYRQSLGQGLEFLIYFQGNSAPDKSGLPSDRFSAERTGGSVSTLTIQRTQQEDSAVYLCASSLGTYGNTIYFGEGSWLTVV.

The rearrangement uses TRBV27 and TRBJ2-7, with D perhaps TRBD1 (5 bases). The CDR3 spans 11 residues. Germline V CDR1 and CDR2: MNHEY, SMNVEV (reference sequence). Trimming stripped 7 bases from V and 3 bases from J, with 7 bases between. The CDR3 here is CASKRGYEQYF. DNA for the CDR3: TGTGCCAGCAAAAGGGGCTACGAGCAGTACTTC.

The rearrangement uses TRBV5-1 and TRBJ2-1, with 15 bases lining up with TRBD2. Germline lookup yields CDR1 SGHRS and CDR2 YFSETQ. The junction had 1 base not matched to a gene; V was cut back by 3 bases and J by 0 bases. The CDR3 is made up of 17 amino acids. CDR3 in amino acids: CASSWTSGRDSYNEQFF. The DNA for the CDR3 is TGCGCCAGCAGCTGGACTAGCGGGAGGGACTCCTACAATGAGCAGTTCTTC.

The V call is TRBV28, the J call TRBJ2-7; 9 bases fit TRBD1. The ends lost 3 bases at V and 5 bases at J; junction bases unmatched: 8. CDR3 length: 15 residues. The germline gives CDR1 MDHEN, CDR2 SYDVKM. The CDR3 DNA follows: TGTGCCAGCAGTTTCCCAGACAGGGGGTGGAACGAGCAGTACTTC. Encoded protein: CASSFPDRGWNEQYF.

The chain links TRBV11-2 to TRBJ1-2, with D unresolved. The V end lost 1 base, the J end lost 6 bases, and 9 bases lay between the germline ends. The germline CDR1 and CDR2 sequences are SGHAT and FQNNGV. This CDR3 is 13 amino acids long. The CDR3 protein is CASSLVVEDGYTF. CDR3 DNA sequence: TGTGCCAGCAGCTTAGTGGTAGAGGATGGCTACACCTTC.